Below are 6 T cell receptor beta chains sequenced from a single sample in a study of T cell changes during pregnancy in multiple sclerosis. Clones were sequenced by immunoSEQ multiplex PCR, and TCRdb holds only the in-frame ones, with some missing. The sample contains some 48,000 clones, 80% to 90% of which appear only once. The input for sequencing was CD8+ T cells from peripheral blood mononuclear cells, taken in the second trimester of pregnancy. The source is a female donor with multiple sclerosis, enrolled in a pregnancy study.

This chain links TRBV6-5 with TRBJ2-5, with D perhaps TRBD1 (7 bases). This CDR3 has 15 residues. Per germline, CDR1 MNHEY and CDR2 SVGAGI. Trimming shortened V by 0 bases and J by 4 bases, and 12 bases separated the two germline ends. CDR3 DNA sequence: TGTGCCAGCAGTTACTCCCGGCAGGGGGGAGAGACCCAGTACTTC. Residues: CASSYSRQGGETQYF.

V and J are TRBV5-6 and TRBJ1-2; TRBD1 matches 8 bases. Trimming took 8 bases from V and 6 from J; bases not matched to a gene: 12. The CDR3 loop spans 14 amino acids. The germline V gene has CDR1 SGHDT and CDR2 YYEEEE. This chain's CDR3 is CASVPDREEDGYTF. The CDR3 region has the DNA TGTGCCAGTGTCCCGGACAGGGAAGAGGATGGCTACACCTTC.

This clone appeared once. The junction shows a germline mismatch at one end, possibly a read error. The rearrangement links TRBV7-3 to TRBJ2-3; TRBD2 might be the D (6 bases). CDR3 length: 16 residues. Looked up from germline, CDR1 is SGHTA and CDR2 is FQGTGA. CDR3: CASSSKTGTSRDTQYF. The CDR3 DNA is TGTGCCAGCAGCTCCAAGACGGGAACTAGCAGAGATACGCAGTATTTT.

This clone showed up just once. The V and J genes are TRBV7-6 and TRBJ2-1; D is perhaps TRBD1 (6 bases). CDR1 SGHVS and CDR2 FNYEAQ come from the germline V gene. The CDR3 covers 15 residues. V lost 1 base and J 3 bases, leaving 10 bases between the germline ends. The chain's CDR3 is CASSLGAGDYNEQFF. DNA of the CDR3: TGTGCCAGCAGCTTAGGGGCAGGGGACTACAATGAGCAGTTCTTC. Based on the CDR3 plus reference TRBV7-6 and TRBJ2-1, the full variable domain is GAGVSQSPRYKVTKRGQDVALRCDPISGHVSLYWYRQALGQGPEFLTYFNYEAQQDKSGLPNDRFSAERPEGSISTLTIQRTEQRDSAMYRCASSLGAGDYNEQFFGPGTRLTVL.

V is TRBV9 and J is TRBJ2-1; 10 bases are shared with TRBD2. This CDR3 has 16 residues. J lost 7 bases, V lost 2 bases, and 9 bases had no gene match. The germline gives CDR1 SGDLS, CDR2 YYNGEE. The DNA of the CDR3 is TGTGCCAGCAGCGTGCCAGCGGGGGGGCTGAAAAATGAGCAGTTCTTC. Amino acid sequence: CASSVPAGGLKNEQFF.

The chain couples TRBV15 to TRBJ1-5, with TRBD1 as a possible D gene (5 bases). The CDR3 sequence is 16 residues long. CDR1 and CDR2 (germline): LNHNV, YYDKDF (reference sequence). Trimming left V 0 bases short and J 3 bases short, with 12 bases between. CDR3 DNA sequence: TGTGCCACCAGCAGAGACCGACAGATATTCAATCAGCCCCAGCATTTT. Translated, it gives CATSRDRQIFNQPQHF.